This T cell receptor beta chain emerged from a study of T cell clones after liver transplantation. On the study more broadly: TCRbeta sequencing after a pre-transplant mixed lymphocyte reaction identified graft-donor-reactive clones, later tracked in post-transplant blood.

Germline assignment: CDR1 KGHSH and CDR2 LQKENI. The V end lost 0 bases, the J end lost 0 bases, and 13 bases lay between the germline ends. The CDR3 runs to 17 residues. As to this clone: Its antigen is as yet unknown.

General study results and limits: A significant post-transplant drop in circulating graft-donor-reactive CD4 TCRbeta sequences occurred in most of the 8 subjects.

Profiling relied on immunoSEQ multiplex PCR, and the TCRdb table lists in-frame clones only, not all of them. The sample has 25,000 to 35,000 clones; 90% to 95% are singletons. The origin of this receptor is a human patient who received a liver transplant. Some T cells may be graft donor cells. The chain employs TRBV18 and TRBJ2-3; no clear D gene. The specimen was CD8+ T cells from blood, collected 12 months after liver transplant. The CDR3 loop reads CASSPPGGRASTDTQYF. CDR3 DNA sequence: TGTGCCAGCTCACCACCTGGTGGACGGGCAAGCACAGATACGCAGTATTTT.